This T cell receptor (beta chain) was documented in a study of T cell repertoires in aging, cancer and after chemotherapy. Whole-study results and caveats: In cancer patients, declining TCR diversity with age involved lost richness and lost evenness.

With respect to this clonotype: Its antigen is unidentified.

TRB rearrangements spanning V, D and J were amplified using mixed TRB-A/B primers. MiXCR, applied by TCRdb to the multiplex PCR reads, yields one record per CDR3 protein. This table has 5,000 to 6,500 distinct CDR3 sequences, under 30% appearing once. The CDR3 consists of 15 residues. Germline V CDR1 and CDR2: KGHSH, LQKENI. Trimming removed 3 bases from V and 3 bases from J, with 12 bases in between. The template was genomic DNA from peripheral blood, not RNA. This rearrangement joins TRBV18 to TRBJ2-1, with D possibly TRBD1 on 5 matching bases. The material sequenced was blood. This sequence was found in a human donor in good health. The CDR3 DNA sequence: TGTGCCAGCTCACCTAAGGGGCTTAACTACAATGAGCAGTTCTTC. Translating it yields CASSPKGLNYNEQFF.